The 31 T cell receptor beta chains below all came from one sample that was sequenced in a study of beta chain features in type 1 diabetes. The antigens these receptors bind are not known. Expressed TCRB transcripts were sequenced because the entire RNA isolate underwent reverse transcription. TCRdb's copy holds only in-frame clones and misses some; the assay was immunoSEQ multiplex PCR. The sample includes 250,000 to 300,000 clones, approximately 15% of them seen just once. Study conclusions and caveats: Among patients with Type 1 diabetes, TCRB CDR3s were moderately but significantly shorter in every one of the four CD4+ subsets.

Sequences were obtained from naive CD4+ T cells from blood. These receptors originate from a man aged 25-45 years with type 1 diabetes.

This clone has a handful of counts. The chain recombines TRBV10-3 with TRBJ1-2, with D perhaps matching TRBD1 (6 bases). The germline V and J ends were trimmed by 5 bases and 8 bases, with 12 bases remaining between them. From germline, CDR1 is ENHRY and CDR2 SYGVKD. This CDR3 is built from 12 residues. CDR3 coding DNA: TGTGCCATCAGTACAGGGATGTGGGGCTACACCTTC. Its translation is CAISTGMWGYTF.

This clone has more than one count but fewer than ten. The chain joins TRBV15 to TRBJ2-4, with a weak D call TRBD2 (5 bases). The CDR3 extends over 14 amino acids. Germline V CDR1 and CDR2: LNHNV, YYDKDF (reference sequence). V was pared by 5 bases and J by 7 bases, with 15 bases between. The CDR3 coding sequence is TGTGCCACCAGCGTCGTCCGTTGGGAGAACATTCAGTACTTC. Protein sequence: CATSVVRWENIQYF.

This clone was seen more than once but under ten times. This chain joins TRBV11-2 and TRBJ2-2; 11 nucleotides line up with TRBD2. CDR3 length equals 16 residues. CDR1 is SGHAT, CDR2 FQNNGV, per germline. V lost 3 bases to trimming and J lost 6 bases; unmatched junction nucleotides: 6. In DNA, the CDR3 is TGTGCCAGCAGCTTTACTAGCGGGAGAGCCTCCGGGGAGCTGTTTTTT. Translated: CASSFTSGRASGELFF.

The genes are TRBV30 and TRBJ2-1; 9 bases are a match to TRBD2. In germline, CDR1 is GTSNPN, CDR2 SVGIG (reference sequence). The CDR3 is made up of 14 amino acids. With 2 bases clipped from V and 6 bases from J, the junction kept 5 bases outside the gene matches. CDR3 sequence: CAWSSSGVLNEQFF. In DNA form, the CDR3 reads TGTGCCTGGAGTTCTAGCGGGGTACTCAATGAGCAGTTCTTC.

This clone was detected only a few times. V is TRBV7-2 and J is TRBJ2-1; the D gene is possibly TRBD2 (6 bases). This CDR3 comprises 14 residues. Deletions cut 5 bases from V and 7 bases from J, with 15 bases between. Germline CDR1 reads SGHTA; CDR2 reads FQGNSA. CDR3 region: CASSPRTSGNEQFF. DNA for the CDR3: TGTGCCAGCAGCCCCCGGACGAGCGGGAATGAGCAGTTCTTC.

The chain combines TRBV9 with TRBJ2-7, with 7 nucleotides matching TRBD1. Per the germline V gene, CDR1 is SGDLS and CDR2 is YYNGEE. This CDR3 has 12 amino acids. V trimming: 4 bases; J trimming: 5 bases; junction bases outside the gene matches: 3. The CDR3 region is CASSSQGNEQYF. CDR3 bases: TGTGCCAGCAGCTCACAGGGGAACGAGCAGTACTTC.

V usage is TRBV27 and J usage is TRBJ2-7; TRBD2 agrees at 11 bases. The CDR3 has 15 amino acids. Germline V CDR1 and CDR2: MNHEY, SMNVEV (reference sequence). Losses at the gene ends were 4 bases for V and 3 bases for J; bases not matched to a gene: 5. CDR3 region: CASSSKTSGNYEQYF. DNA of the CDR3: TGTGCCAGCAGTTCCAAGACTAGCGGGAACTACGAGCAGTACTTC.

A few counts support this clone. The V gene is TRBV27, the J gene TRBJ2-7, with TRBD1 identical over 8 bases. CDR1 and CDR2 from the germline V gene are MNHEY and SMNVEV (reference sequence). The CDR3 is 15 amino acids. With V trimmed by 5 bases and J by 1 base, 7 bases remained unmatched. The CDR3 DNA is TGTGCCAGCAGTCGGGGGACAGGCCCATCCTACGAGCAGTACTTC. Translated: CASSRGTGPSYEQYF.

This clone turned up a few times. V and J are TRBV9 and TRBJ2-1; TRBD2 might be the D (6 bases). CDR3 length equals 15 residues. V was pared by 3 bases and J by 2 bases, with 12 bases between. Germline-derived CDR1 and CDR2 are SGDLS and YYNGEE. The CDR3 here is CASSAGLPTYNEQFF. CDR3 coding DNA: TGTGCCAGCAGCGCCGGACTACCGACCTACAATGAGCAGTTCTTC.

This clone came up a few times. The rearrangement joins TRBV28 to TRBJ2-1; 13 nucleotides align to TRBD2. The V gene end was trimmed by 6 bases and the J gene end by 7 bases; junction bases not matched to a gene: 6. The CDR3 runs to 15 residues. Germline CDR1 MDHEN, CDR2 SYDVKM. CDR3 DNA: TGTGCCAGCAGCTCGGGACTAGCGGGATTTAATGAGCAGTTCTTC. This encodes CASSSGLAGFNEQFF.

The chain employs TRBV5-4 and TRBJ2-1; possible D gene TRBD1, 6 bases. Germline assignment: CDR1 SGHNT and CDR2 YYREEE (reference sequence). V was trimmed by 1 base and J by 0 bases, leaving 11 bases between them. The CDR3 loop spans 16 amino acids. The chain's CDR3 is CASSLMGASSYNEQFF. CDR3 DNA sequence: TGTGCCAGCAGCTTGATGGGGGCCAGCTCCTACAATGAGCAGTTCTTC.

The chain links TRBV7-9 to TRBJ2-1; 8 nucleotides agree with TRBD1. This CDR3 region has 15 residues. V gave up 4 bases and J gave up 2 bases; unmatched junction bases: 4. Per the germline V gene, CDR1 is SEHNR and CDR2 is FQNEAQ (reference sequence). CDR3 protein: CASSYDRGPYNEQFF. The CDR3 nucleotides read TGTGCCAGCAGCTACGACAGGGGCCCCTACAATGAGCAGTTCTTC.

The rearrangement joins TRBV29-1 to TRBJ2-1, with 7 bases identical to TRBD2. The CDR3 consists of 14 residues. J gave up 9 bases and V 3 bases, and 11 bases lay outside the gene matches. Germline V gives CDR1 SQVTM, CDR2 ANQGSEA. CDR3 residues: CSVDGLVLNGEQFF. CDR3 DNA sequence: TGCAGCGTTGATGGACTAGTACTTAACGGTGAGCAGTTCTTC.

The rearrangement uses TRBV7-2 and TRBJ2-7, with 8 bases aligning to TRBD2. J was trimmed by 6 bases and V by 5 bases; bases with no gene match: 12. The CDR3 is 15 residues long. CDR1 is SGHTA, CDR2 FQGNSA, per germline. CDR3 in DNA: TGTGCCAGCAGCCCCCCCGGGGCGGGAGGTTCCGAGCAGTACTTC. It is translated as CASSPPGAGGSEQYF.

This clone was seen a few times. This chain uses TRBV5-4 with TRBJ2-5; 13 nucleotides align to TRBD2. Trimming removed 4 bases from V and 2 bases from J; junction bases left unmatched: 8. Germline V CDR1 and CDR2: SGHNT, YYREEE (reference sequence). The CDR3 has 17 amino acids. The CDR3 spells CASSLPGLAGSQETQYF. Here the CDR3 DNA reads TGTGCCAGCAGCCTCCCGGGACTAGCGGGGAGTCAAGAGACCCAGTACTTC.

This clone was seen a few times. CDR3 residues: CASSYRDGGTEAFF. The CDR3 DNA sequence: TGTGCCAGCAGCTACAGGGATGGAGGCACTGAAGCTTTCTTT. The chain is built from TRBV11-1 and TRBJ1-1, with D tentatively TRBD1 (6 bases). V was cut by 4 bases and J by 4 bases, with 13 bases left in between. The CDR3 spans 14 residues. Germline V gene sequence: CDR1 SGHAT, CDR2 FQDESV (reference sequence).

This clone was observed a handful of times. V and J are TRBV11-3 and TRBJ2-2; D is possibly TRBD1 (6 bases). The CDR3 has 14 residues. V was trimmed by 2 bases and J by 4 bases, leaving 8 bases between them. From germline, CDR1 is SGHNT and CDR2 YENEEA. In DNA, the CDR3 is TGTGCCAGCAGCTTACAGGGGTCCACCGGGGAGCTGTTTTTT. Translation gives CASSLQGSTGELFF.

This clone showed up just a few times. This rearrangement joins TRBV9 to TRBJ2-5, with D perhaps TRBD1 (5 bases). The CDR3 has 17 residues. V was trimmed by 0 bases and J by 0 bases, leaving 15 bases between them. Germline V lookup: CDR1 SGDLS, CDR2 YYNGEE. CDR3 sequence (DNA): TGTGCCAGCAGCGTAGGACAGAGCTACCAGTACCAAGAGACCCAGTACTTC. Translated, it gives CASSVGQSYQYQETQYF.

This chain's CDR3 is CASSRDYSPADTQYF. CDR3 coding DNA: TGTGCCAGCAGCCGGGACTATTCGCCCGCAGATACGCAGTATTTT. The chain links TRBV7-9 to TRBJ2-3; 7 nucleotides match TRBD2. V lost 5 bases and J lost 4; bases outside the gene matches: 9. There are 15 residues in the CDR3. In germline, CDR1 is SEHNR, CDR2 FQNEAQ (reference sequence).

This chain links TRBV5-8 with TRBJ1-2, with a possible D match to TRBD1 (5 bases). This CDR3 spans 15 amino acids. The V end was cut by 0 bases, the J end by 3 bases, with 12 bases between. Germline V CDR1 and CDR2: SGHTS, YDEGEE. CDR3 region: CASSLGAGGDYGYTF. The CDR3 DNA reads as TGTGCCAGCAGCTTGGGTGCAGGAGGGGACTATGGCTACACCTTC. Drawing the rest from reference TRBV5-8 and TRBJ1-2, the complete variable domain is EAGVTQSPTHLIKTRGQQATLRCSPISGHTSVYWYQQALGLGLQFLLWYDEGEERNRGNFPPRFSGRQFPNYSSELNVNALELEDSALYLCASSLGAGGDYGYTFGSGTRLTVV.

This rearrangement joins TRBV5-1 to TRBJ2-7; weak D call: TRBD1 (6 bases). This CDR3 is built from 16 residues. Between the trimmed V and J ends, which lost 4 bases and 0 bases, there was a span of 17 bases. From germline, CDR1 is SGHRS and CDR2 YFSETQ. The CDR3 DNA follows: TGCGCCAGCAGCCCCCGGGGTGGGGACATCTCCTACGAGCAGTACTTC. Amino acids: CASSPRGGDISYEQYF.

The J gene is TRBJ2-7, the V gene TRBV5-4, with 12 bases that match TRBD2. Germline CDR1 is SGHNT and CDR2 is YYREEE (reference sequence). After removal of 4 bases from V and 0 bases from J, the junction contained 5 bases not matched to a gene. The CDR3 runs 16 residues. The CDR3 is CASSPGLAGISYEQYF. In DNA form, the CDR3 reads TGTGCCAGCAGCCCGGGACTAGCGGGTATCTCCTACGAGCAGTACTTC. The variable domain in full, completed from reference TRBV5-4 and TRBJ2-7, reads ETGVTQSPTHLIKTRGQQVTLRCSSQSGHNTVSWYQQALGQGPQFIFQYYREEENGRGNFPPRFSGLQFPNYSSELNVNALELDDSALYLCASSPGLAGISYEQYFGPGTRLTVT.

The table lists this clone with a few counts. CDR3 DNA: TGCGCCAGCAGCCAAGGGAGACGGAACACAGATACGCAGTATTTT. This translates into CASSQGRRNTDTQYF. The chain has TRBV4-3 and TRBJ2-3; D not certain. The V end lost 1 base, the J end lost 2 bases, and 10 bases lay between the germline ends. The germline V gene has CDR1 LGHNA and CDR2 YSLEER. This CDR3 is built from 15 residues.

This clone was detected only a few times. The genes are TRBV5-1 and TRBJ2-7; D is perhaps TRBD1 (5 bases). The V end was cut by 4 bases, the J end by 3 bases, with 11 bases between. The CDR3 totals 13 residues. In germline, CDR1 is SGHRS, CDR2 YFSETQ. CDR3 bases: TGCGCCAGCAGCCCCGGACAAGACTACGAGCAGTACTTC. Translated: CASSPGQDYEQYF.

The rearrangement joins TRBV29-1 to TRBJ1-5; 8 positions agree with TRBD1. The J segment lost 5 bases and the V segment lost 7 bases, leaving 7 bases of the junction unmatched. CDR3 length: 13 residues. Germline V gene lookup returns CDR1 SQVTM and CDR2 ANQGSEA. Here the CDR3 reads CSARTGMDQPQHF. CDR3 DNA: TGCAGCGCACGGACAGGGATGGATCAGCCCCAGCATTTT.

V usage is TRBV14 and J usage is TRBJ2-4, with 7 positions matching TRBD2. The ends lost 5 bases at V and 5 bases at J; junction bases unmatched: 9. Germline CDR1 reads SGHDN; CDR2 reads FVKESK. This CDR3 region has 15 residues. The CDR3, as DNA: TGTGCCAGCAGCGGGTGGCCTAGCGGAGAAAACATTCAGTACTTC. This codes for CASSGWPSGENIQYF.

This clone was picked up a small number of times. The rearrangement joins TRBV28 to TRBJ2-5; 10 bases line up with TRBD1. CDR1 is MDHEN and CDR2 is SYDVKM in the germline V gene. J was trimmed by 5 bases and V by 4 bases; bases with no gene match: 7. The CDR3 runs to 15 residues. In DNA form, the CDR3 reads TGTGCCAGCAGTTCCCCGGGACAGGGGTACGAGACCCAGTACTTC. Protein sequence: CASSSPGQGYETQYF.

The J gene is TRBJ2-3, the V gene TRBV27; 9 bases are shared with TRBD1. Trimming took 0 bases from V and 4 from J; bases not matched to a gene: 8. Germline V gene data show CDR1 as MNHEY and CDR2 as SMNVEV (reference sequence). The CDR3 is 17 residues long. The CDR3 DNA reads as TGTGCCAGCAGTTTATCGACCCAAGGGACAGGGCCAGATACGCAGTATTTT. Amino acids: CASSLSTQGTGPDTQYF.

In its sample, this clone was seen a few times. The chain carries TRBV25-1 and TRBJ1-4; a possible D gene is TRBD1 (5 bases). V was clipped by 2 bases and J by 11 bases, with 12 bases between them. Germline-derived CDR1 and CDR2 are MGHDK and SYGVNS. The CDR3 is 13 residues long. DNA for the CDR3: TGTGCCAGCAGTGAACGAGAGGAGGGGAAACTGTTTTTT. It is translated as CASSEREEGKLFF.

This clone was counted only a few times. The chain uses TRBV7-9 and TRBJ2-1; 7 bases map to TRBD1. The germline V gene encodes CDR1 SEHNR and CDR2 FQNEAQ (reference sequence). The trim removed 5 bases at V and 4 bases at J, leaving 8 bases unmatched. CDR3 size: 15 residues. CDR3 residues: CASSKTGTIYNEQFF. CDR3 nucleotides: TGTGCCAGCAGCAAGACAGGGACCATTTACAATGAGCAGTTCTTC.

This clone was recorded a few times. The chain links TRBV5-1 to TRBJ2-2; the D is unclear. Trimming removed 1 base from V and 6 bases from J, with 19 bases in between. There are 17 residues in the CDR3. CDR1 SGHRS and CDR2 YFSETQ come from the germline V gene. The CDR3 spells CASSLNLGLIPSGELFF. CDR3 bases: TGCGCCAGCAGCTTGAATCTGGGCTTAATCCCTTCCGGGGAGCTGTTTTTT. Using reference TRBV5-1 and TRBJ2-2 for the parts outside the CDR3, the full variable domain is KAGVTQTPRYLIKTRGQQVTLSCSPISGHRSVSWYQQTPGQGLQFLFEYFSETQRNKGNFPGRFSGRQFSNSRSEMNVSTLELGDSALYLCASSLNLGLIPSGELFFGEGSRLTVL.